This T cell receptor beta chain emerged from a study of pediatric ulcerative colitis (dated by TCRdb to between 2018 and 2020). About the study as a whole: Nine newly diagnosed, treatment-naive pediatric ulcerative colitis patients and four non-IBD control children each provided paired blood and rectal samples. The study at large found these results: Compared with controls, ulcerative colitis patients showed significantly higher autologous blood-rectal clonal overlap, a finding that suggests increased T cell trafficking to inflamed tissue. Two rectal CDR3 clonotypes were found in every ulcerative colitis patient but in no control. The healthy control group was small, with only a handful of individuals. Blood-derived T cells may have been included in rectal pinch biopsies, especially in patients with overt colitis. Features of the rectal repertoire distinguished controls, mild-moderate colitis patients and acute severe colitis patients, and in acute severe colitis rectal diversity was lower because of clonal expansions. A couple of patients' blood samples yielded substantially fewer templates for technical reasons and were excluded from blood-rectal overlap analysis. Because repertoires were derived from total lymphocyte DNA, patterns in rare subsets such as regulatory T cells may not have been reflected.

Rearranged CDR3 beta regions were amplified from genomic DNA with multiplex V and J primers using the immunoSEQ TRB Survey service. To keep sequencing depth the same across samples, survey-level depth of up to 500,000 reads per sample was applied. The libraries were purified and pooled, then sequenced using Illumina technology. On the authors' methods: immunoSEQ online tools were used for productive clonality, sample overlap, pairwise scatters, CDR3 beta length, V/D/J gene usage and productiveness. Alongside Shannon and Simpson indices, calculated diversity was computed as the number of unique rearrangements divided by total templates, multiplied by 100. Z-score normalized data were analyzed by principal component analysis with the R prcomp function and the ggbiplot package. Morisita's index was used to quantify blood-rectal clonal overlap within each subject. TCRdb took this table from immuneACCESS and kept in-frame rearrangements with V and J called. Such tables lack part of the clones; where checked against another copy, unresolved V genes explain under half of the gap, and the rest is unexplained. D and trimming come from the DNA, and the V and J calls and clone size come from that table. Recorded for this sample are 15,000 to 20,000 clones; nearly 80% of them occurred a single time. The ten largest clones add up to approximately 8% of the sample.

About this clone: Its antigen specificity is not known. Nothing much larger sits one base from this clone, and base qualities are not available.

One to two pinch biopsies were taken from the rectum for research during colonoscopy. The control children had a colonoscopy because IBD was suspected, but their endoscopy was normal both macroscopically and histologically, and none were diagnosed with IBD within the following year. Before DNA was isolated, the rectal biopsies underwent proteinase K digestion. The Wizard kit (Promega) was used to extract genomic DNA from blood and intestinal samples. The V and J ends are trimmed by 10 bases and 2 bases, leaving 11 bases between them. CDR1 and CDR2, looked up from the germline V gene, are MDHEN and SYDVKM. Spanning cysteine to phenylalanine, the CDR3 consists of 13 amino acids. CDR3 DNA is the only sequence kept; it has 39 bases, read in frame from the first base.

Specimen: gut tissue. The chain is assembled from TRBV28 and TRBJ2-2; the D gene is possibly TRBD2, with 5 bases matching. The clonotype originates from a boy younger than 18 who was a control in a study of pediatric ulcerative colitis. The CDR3 protein sequence reads: CATSGVNTGELFF. The nucleotide sequence reads as follows: TGTGCCACCAGCGGAGTTAACACCGGGGAGCTGTTTTTT.